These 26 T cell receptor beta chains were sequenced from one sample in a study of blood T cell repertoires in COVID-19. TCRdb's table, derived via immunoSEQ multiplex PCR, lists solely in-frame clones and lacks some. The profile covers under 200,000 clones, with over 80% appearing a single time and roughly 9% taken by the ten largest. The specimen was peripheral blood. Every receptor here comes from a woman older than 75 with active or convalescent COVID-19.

CDR3 bases: TGCGCCAGCAGCCAAGATCAAGACAGGCTCGGGACCCAGTACTTC. Protein: CASSQDQDRLGTQYF. The V gene is TRBV4-1, the J gene TRBJ2-5; a possible D gene is TRBD1 (6 bases). The ends were cut back, 0 bases at V and 7 bases at J, with 15 bases in the middle. This CDR3 has 15 residues. CDR1 is MGHRA, CDR2 YSYEKL, per germline.

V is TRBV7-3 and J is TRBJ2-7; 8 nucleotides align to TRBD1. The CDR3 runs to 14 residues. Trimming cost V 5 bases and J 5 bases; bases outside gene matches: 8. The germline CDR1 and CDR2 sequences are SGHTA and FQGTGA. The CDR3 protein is CASSPADRDHEQYF. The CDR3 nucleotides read TGTGCCAGCAGCCCTGCGGACAGGGACCACGAGCAGTACTTC.

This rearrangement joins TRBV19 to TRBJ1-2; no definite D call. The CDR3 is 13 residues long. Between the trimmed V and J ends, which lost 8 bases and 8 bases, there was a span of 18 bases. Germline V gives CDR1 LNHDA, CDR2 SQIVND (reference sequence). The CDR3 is CASHPTNTWGYTF. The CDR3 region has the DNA TGTGCCAGTCACCCGACAAACACATGGGGCTACACCTTC. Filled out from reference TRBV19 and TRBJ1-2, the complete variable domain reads DGGITQSPKYLFRKEGQNVTLSCEQNLNHDAMYWYRQDPGQGLRLIYYSQIVNDFQKGDIAEGYSVSREKKESFPLTVTSAQKNPTAFYLCASHPTNTWGYTFGSGTRLTVV.

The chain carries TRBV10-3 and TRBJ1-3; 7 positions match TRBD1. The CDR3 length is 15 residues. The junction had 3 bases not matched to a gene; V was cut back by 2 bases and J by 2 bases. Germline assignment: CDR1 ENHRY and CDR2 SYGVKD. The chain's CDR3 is CAISEPGTAGNTIYF. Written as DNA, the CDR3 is TGTGCCATCAGTGAGCCCGGGACAGCTGGAAACACCATATATTTT.

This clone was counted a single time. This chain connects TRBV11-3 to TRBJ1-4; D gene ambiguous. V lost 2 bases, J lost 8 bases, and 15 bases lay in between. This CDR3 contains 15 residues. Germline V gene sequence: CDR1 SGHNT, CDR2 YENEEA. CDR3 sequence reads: CASSLKQAGSEKLFF. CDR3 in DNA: TGTGCCAGCAGCTTAAAACAAGCCGGGTCCGAAAAACTGTTTTTT.

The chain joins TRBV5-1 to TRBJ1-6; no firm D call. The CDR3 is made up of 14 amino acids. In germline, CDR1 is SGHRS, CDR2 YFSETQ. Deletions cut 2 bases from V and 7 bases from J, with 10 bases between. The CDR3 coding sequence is TGCGCCAGCAGCTTAGAACAGCAAAATTCACCCCTCCACTTT. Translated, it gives CASSLEQQNSPLHF.

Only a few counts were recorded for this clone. The CDR3 DNA is TGTGCCAGCAGTAATACAGGGAATGGGTACGAGCAGTACTTC. Residues: CASSNTGNGYEQYF. The chain uses TRBV6-2 or TRBV6-3 and TRBJ2-7; D perhaps matches TRBD1 (6 bases). Germline loops: CDR1 MNHEY, CDR2 SVGEGT. CDR3 length equals 14 residues. The V end was cut by 5 bases, the J end by 4 bases, with 15 bases between.

The CDR3 sequence: CASRAEGANTEAFF. For the CDR3, the DNA is TGTGCCAGCAGAGCTGAGGGGGCGAACACTGAAGCTTTCTTT. The V call is TRBV7-9, the J call TRBJ1-1; 7 bases are a match to TRBD1. Per germline, CDR1 SEHNR and CDR2 FQNEAQ (reference sequence). J gave up 1 base and V 6 bases, and 5 bases lay outside the gene matches. The CDR3 covers 14 residues.

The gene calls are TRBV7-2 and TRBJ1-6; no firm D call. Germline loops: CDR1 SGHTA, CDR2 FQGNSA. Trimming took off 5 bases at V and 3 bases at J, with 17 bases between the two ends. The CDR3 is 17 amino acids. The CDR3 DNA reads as TGTGCCAGCAGCCATGGGCGGGATAGGAACTATAATTCACCCCTCCACTTT. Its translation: CASSHGRDRNYNSPLHF.

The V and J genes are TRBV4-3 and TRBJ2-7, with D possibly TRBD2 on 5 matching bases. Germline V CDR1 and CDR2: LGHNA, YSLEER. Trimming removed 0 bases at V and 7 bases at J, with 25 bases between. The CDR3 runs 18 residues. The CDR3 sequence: CASSQDWVGVGGGREQYF. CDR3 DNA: TGCGCCAGCAGCCAAGATTGGGTCGGGGTAGGAGGCGGCCGGGAGCAGTACTTC.

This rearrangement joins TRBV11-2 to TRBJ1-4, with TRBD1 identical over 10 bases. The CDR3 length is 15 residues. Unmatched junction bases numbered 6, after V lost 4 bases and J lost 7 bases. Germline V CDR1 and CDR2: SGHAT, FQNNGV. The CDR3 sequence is CASSSLTGGLEKLFF. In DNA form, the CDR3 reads TGTGCCAGCAGCTCCTTGACAGGGGGCCTTGAAAAACTGTTTTTT.

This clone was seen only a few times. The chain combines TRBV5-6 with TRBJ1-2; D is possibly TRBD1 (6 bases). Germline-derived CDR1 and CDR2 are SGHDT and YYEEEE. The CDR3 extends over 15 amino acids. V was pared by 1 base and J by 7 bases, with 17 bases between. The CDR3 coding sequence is TGTGCCAGCAGCTTGCTGTCGGGGGGCGTGAGTGGCTACACCTTC. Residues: CASSLLSGGVSGYTF.

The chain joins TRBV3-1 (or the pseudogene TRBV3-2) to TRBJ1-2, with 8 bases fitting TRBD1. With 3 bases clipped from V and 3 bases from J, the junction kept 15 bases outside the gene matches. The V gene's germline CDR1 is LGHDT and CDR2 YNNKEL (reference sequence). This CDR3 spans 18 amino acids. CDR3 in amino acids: CASSQLPSGTGVHYGYTF. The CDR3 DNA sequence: TGTGCCAGCAGCCAGTTACCCTCCGGGACAGGAGTTCACTATGGCTACACCTTC.

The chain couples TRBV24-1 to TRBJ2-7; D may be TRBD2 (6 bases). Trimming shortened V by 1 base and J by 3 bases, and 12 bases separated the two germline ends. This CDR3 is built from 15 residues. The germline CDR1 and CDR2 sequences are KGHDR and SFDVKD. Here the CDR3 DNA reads TGTGCCACCAGTGATTTCACTAGCATTGTCTACGAGCAGTACTTC. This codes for CATSDFTSIVYEQYF.

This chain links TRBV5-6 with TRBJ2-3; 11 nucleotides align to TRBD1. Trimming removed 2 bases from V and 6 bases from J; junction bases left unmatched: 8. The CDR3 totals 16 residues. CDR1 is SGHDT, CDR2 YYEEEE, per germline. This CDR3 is CASSLGTGGILDTQYF. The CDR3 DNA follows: TGTGCCAGCAGCTTAGGGACAGGGGGAATTCTGGATACGCAGTATTTT.

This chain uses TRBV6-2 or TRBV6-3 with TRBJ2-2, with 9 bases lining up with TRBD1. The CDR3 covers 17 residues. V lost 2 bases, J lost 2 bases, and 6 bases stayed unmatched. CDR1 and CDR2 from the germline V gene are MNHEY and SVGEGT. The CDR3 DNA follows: TGTGCCAGCAGTTACGATTATACAGGGGGCAACACCGGGGAGCTGTTTTTT. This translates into CASSYDYTGGNTGELFF.

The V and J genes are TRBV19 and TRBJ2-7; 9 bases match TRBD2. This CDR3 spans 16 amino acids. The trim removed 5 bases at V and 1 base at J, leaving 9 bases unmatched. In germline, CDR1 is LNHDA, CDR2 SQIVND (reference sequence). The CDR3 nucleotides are TGTGCCAGTAGTCCTAGGGGAGCGGGGGGTTCCTACGAGCAGTACTTC. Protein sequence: CASSPRGAGGSYEQYF.

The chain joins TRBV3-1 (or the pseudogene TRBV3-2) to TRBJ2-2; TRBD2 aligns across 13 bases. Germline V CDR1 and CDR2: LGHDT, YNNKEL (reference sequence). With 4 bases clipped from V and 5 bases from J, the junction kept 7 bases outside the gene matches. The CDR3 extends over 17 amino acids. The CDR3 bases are TGTGCCAGCAGCCTGGGACTAGCGGGGACCCAAACCGGGGAGCTGTTTTTT. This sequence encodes CASSLGLAGTQTGELFF.

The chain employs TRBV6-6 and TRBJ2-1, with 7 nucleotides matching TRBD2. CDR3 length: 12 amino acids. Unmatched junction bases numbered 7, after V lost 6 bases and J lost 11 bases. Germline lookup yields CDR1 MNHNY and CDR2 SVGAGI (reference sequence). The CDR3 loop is CASSQPGGQQFF. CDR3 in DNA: TGTGCCAGCAGCCAACCGGGGGGTCAGCAGTTCTTC.

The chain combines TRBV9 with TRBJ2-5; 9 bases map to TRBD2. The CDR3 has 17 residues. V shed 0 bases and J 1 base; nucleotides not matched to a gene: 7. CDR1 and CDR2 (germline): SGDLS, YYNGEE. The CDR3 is CASSVGNSGGTQETQYF. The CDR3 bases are TGTGCCAGCAGCGTAGGGAATAGCGGGGGTACCCAAGAGACCCAGTACTTC.

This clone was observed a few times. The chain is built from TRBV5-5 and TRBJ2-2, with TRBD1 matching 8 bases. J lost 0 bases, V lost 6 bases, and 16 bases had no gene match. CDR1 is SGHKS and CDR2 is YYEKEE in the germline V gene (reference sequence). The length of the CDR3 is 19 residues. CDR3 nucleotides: TGTGCCAGCACCCCTGCGGTCAGGGGGCGGCTAACGAACACCGGGGAGCTGTTTTTT. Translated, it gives CASTPAVRGRLTNTGELFF. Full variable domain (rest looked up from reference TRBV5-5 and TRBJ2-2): DAGVTQSPTHLIKTRGQQVTLRCSPISGHKSVSWYQQVLGQGPQFIFQYYEKEERGRGNFPDRFSARQFPNYSSELNVNALLLGDSALYLCASTPAVRGRLTNTGELFFGEGSRLTVL.

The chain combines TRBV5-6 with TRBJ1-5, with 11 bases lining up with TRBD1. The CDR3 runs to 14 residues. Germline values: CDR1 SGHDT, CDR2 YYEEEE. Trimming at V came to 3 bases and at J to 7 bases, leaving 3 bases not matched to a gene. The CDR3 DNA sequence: TGTGCCAGCAGCTGGGGACAGGGGGAACAGCCCCAGCATTTT. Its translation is CASSWGQGEQPQHF. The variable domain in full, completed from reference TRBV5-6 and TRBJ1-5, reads DAGVTQSPTHLIKTRGQQVTLRCSPKSGHDTVSWYQQALGQGPQFIFQYYEEEERQRGNFPDRFSGHQFPNYSSELNVNALLLGDSALYLCASSWGQGEQPQHFGDGTRLSIL.

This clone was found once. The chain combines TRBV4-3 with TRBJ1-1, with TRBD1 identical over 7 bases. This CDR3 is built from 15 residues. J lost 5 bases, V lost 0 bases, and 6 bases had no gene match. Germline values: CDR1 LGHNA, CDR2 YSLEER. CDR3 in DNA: TGCGCCAGCAGCCAAGAGTACAGGGGAGGAACTGAAGCTTTCTTT. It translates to CASSQEYRGGTEAFF.

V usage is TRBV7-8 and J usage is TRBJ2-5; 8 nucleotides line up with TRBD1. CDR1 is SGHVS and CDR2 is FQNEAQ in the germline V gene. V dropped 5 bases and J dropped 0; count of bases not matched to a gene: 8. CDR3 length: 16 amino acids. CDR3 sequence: CASSDDRGLYQETQYF. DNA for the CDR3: TGTGCCAGCAGCGACGACAGGGGCCTGTACCAAGAGACCCAGTACTTC.

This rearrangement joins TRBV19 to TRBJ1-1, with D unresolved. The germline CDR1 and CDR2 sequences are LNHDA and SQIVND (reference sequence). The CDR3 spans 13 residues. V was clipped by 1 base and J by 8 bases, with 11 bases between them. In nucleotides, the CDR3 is TGTGCCAGTAGTATAGGAGGGTCTGGCGAAGCTTTCTTT. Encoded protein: CASSIGGSGEAFF.

For the CDR3, the DNA is TGTGCCAGCAGCCAAGGTTCTCTAGGCGATTCTGGCTACACCTTC. Its translation: CASSQGSLGDSGYTF. V usage is TRBV16 and J usage is TRBJ1-2; D call uncertain. Germline CDR1 and CDR2: KGHSY and FQNENV. The CDR3 length is 15 residues. Trimming shortened V by 2 bases and J by 7 bases, and 17 bases separated the two germline ends. Using reference TRBV16 and TRBJ1-2 for the parts outside the CDR3, the full variable domain is GEEVAQTPKHLVRGEGQKAKLYCAPIKGHSYVFWYQQVLKNEFKFLISFQNENVFDETGMPKERFSAKCLPNSPCSLEIQATKLEDSAVYFCASSQGSLGDSGYTFGSGTRLTVV.